These T cell receptor beta chains were read from a single sample in a study of cytomegalovirus exposure and HLA in healthy donors. Clones were sequenced by immunoSEQ multiplex PCR, and TCRdb holds only the in-frame ones, with some missing. This table has 150,000 or so clones, around 77% appearing once. Sample: PBMCs. These receptors were taken from a woman aged 25 to 39 in good health and CMV-seronegative. CDR3s include the opening cysteine and the closing phenylalanine or tryptophan. A D gene is named only where the DNA matches it firmly. Part of the rows lack a size; the others show once, few, many or a class for expanded clones.

clone size: NA; D gene: NA; J gene: TRBJ1-2; V gene: TRBV12-5; CDR3 protein: CASGLSGGRVYGYTF; CDR3 DNA: TGTGCTAGTGGTTTGAGCGGTGGGAGAGTGTATGGCTACACCTTC
clone size: NA; D gene: TRBD1; J gene: TRBJ2-7; V gene: TRBV4-1; CDR3 protein: CASSPSPGTGNEQYF; CDR3 DNA: TGCGCCAGCAGCCCCAGTCCCGGGACAGGGAACGAGCAGTACTTC
clone size: NA; D gene: TRBD1; J gene: TRBJ2-1; V gene: TRBV27; CDR3 protein: CASSQIRDRPFVSAQEADNEQFF; CDR3 DNA: TGTGCCAGCAGCCAAATACGGGACAGGCCTTTTGTTTCCGCTCAAGAGGCGGACAATGAGCAGTTCTTC
clone size: NA; D gene: NA; J gene: TRBJ1-2; V gene: TRBV7-3; CDR3 protein: CASSLDPRGYGYTF; CDR3 DNA: TGTGCCAGCAGCTTAGACCCCCGAGGGTATGGCTACACCTTC
clone size: few; D gene: NA; J gene: TRBJ2-2; V gene: TRBV5-1; CDR3 protein: CASSLRGNTGELFF; CDR3 DNA: TGCGCCAGCAGCTTGCGAGGAAACACCGGGGAGCTGTTTTTT
clone size: NA; D gene: TRBD2; J gene: TRBJ2-7; V gene: TRBV27; CDR3 protein: CASSRSSGSFYEQYF; CDR3 DNA: TGTGCCAGCAGTCGCTCGAGCGGGAGTTTCTACGAGCAGTACTTC
clone size: NA; D gene: TRBD1; J gene: TRBJ1-2; V gene: TRBV5-1; CDR3 protein: CASSSTGALASSPYGYTF; CDR3 DNA: TGCGCCAGCAGCTCAACAGGGGCACTAGCCTCTTCGCCCTATGGCTACACCTTC
clone size: NA; D gene: TRBD1; J gene: TRBJ1-5; V gene: TRBV27; CDR3 protein: CASSPTGSNQPQHF; CDR3 DNA: TGTGCCAGCAGCCCGACAGGGAGCAATCAGCCCCAGCATTTT
clone size: NA; D gene: TRBD2; J gene: TRBJ2-5; V gene: TRBV29-1; CDR3 protein: CSVDASGLQETQYF; CDR3 DNA: TGCAGCGTTGATGCTAGCGGGCTTCAAGAGACCCAGTACTTC
clone size: once; D gene: NA; J gene: TRBJ1-2; V gene: TRBV7-3; CDR3 protein: CASSLYTVGRVEGYTF; CDR3 DNA: TGTGCCAGCAGCTTATACACGGTAGGGAGGGTTGAGGGCTACACCTTC
clone size: few; D gene: NA; J gene: TRBJ2-3; V gene: TRBV7-2; CDR3 protein: CASSSLVAAGDTQYF; CDR3 DNA: TGTGCCAGCAGCTCCCTTGTGGCGGCAGGGGATACGCAGTATTTT
clone size: NA; D gene: NA; J gene: TRBJ2-7; V gene: TRBV5-5; CDR3 protein: CASSLGQGRGEQYF; CDR3 DNA: TGTGCCAGCAGCTTGGGCCAGGGGAGGGGCGAGCAGTACTTC
clone size: NA; D gene: NA; J gene: TRBJ2-5; V gene: TRBV2; CDR3 protein: CASGSTGQYF; CDR3 DNA: TGTGCCAGCGGATCAACGGGCCAGTACTTC
clone size: NA; D gene: NA; J gene: TRBJ2-7; V gene: TRBV29-1; CDR3 protein: CSVAQTGAYEQYF; CDR3 DNA: TGCAGCGTTGCCCAGACAGGAGCCTACGAGCAGTACTTC
clone size: NA; D gene: TRBD1; J gene: TRBJ1-1; V gene: TRBV5-6; CDR3 protein: CASSDEMGTGWNMNTEAFF; CDR3 DNA: TGTGCCAGCAGCGACGAAATGGGGACAGGGTGGAACATGAACACTGAAGCTTTCTTT
clone size: NA; D gene: NA; J gene: TRBJ1-4; V gene: TRBV4-1; CDR3 protein: CASGGAGTNEKLFF; CDR3 DNA: TGCGCCAGCGGGGGGGCAGGGACTAATGAAAAACTGTTTTTT
clone size: NA; D gene: NA; J gene: TRBJ2-4; V gene: TRBV30; CDR3 protein: CAWSVVGQGARYF; CDR3 DNA: NA
clone size: NA; D gene: TRBD1; J gene: TRBJ2-7; V gene: TRBV2; CDR3 protein: CASSQLGTGWDEQYF; CDR3 DNA: TGTGCCAGCAGTCAGCTAGGGACAGGGTGGGACGAGCAGTACTTC
clone size: NA; D gene: NA; J gene: TRBJ1-2; V gene: TRBV5-1; CDR3 protein: CASSLDPIANYGYTF; CDR3 DNA: TGCGCCAGCAGCTTGGATCCCATAGCTAACTATGGCTACACCTTC
clone size: NA; D gene: NA; J gene: TRBJ2-3; V gene: TRBV5-1; CDR3 protein: CASIRGGSTDTQYF; CDR3 DNA: TGCGCCAGTATCAGGGGAGGGAGCACAGATACGCAGTATTTT
clone size: few; D gene: TRBD2; J gene: TRBJ2-3; V gene: TRBV19; CDR3 protein: CASRSSGRADTQYF; CDR3 DNA: TGTGCCAGTAGGTCCAGCGGGAGGGCCGATACGCAGTATTTT
clone size: NA; D gene: NA; J gene: TRBJ1-2; V gene: TRBV6-5; CDR3 protein: CASSYSGSVTGGYTF; CDR3 DNA: TGTGCCAGCAGTTACTCAGGCTCGGTGACGGGAGGCTACACCTTC
clone size: NA; D gene: NA; J gene: TRBJ2-7; V gene: TRBV21-1; CDR3 protein: CASSKWSGEGTYEQYF; CDR3 DNA: TGTGCCAGCAGCAAATGGTCGGGGGAGGGAACCTACGAGCAGTACTTC
clone size: NA; D gene: TRBD1; J gene: TRBJ2-7; V gene: TRBV6-5; CDR3 protein: CASSKIQGREQYF; CDR3 DNA: TGTGCCAGCAGTAAGATACAGGGGCGTGAGCAGTACTTC
clone size: NA; D gene: TRBD2; J gene: TRBJ2-1; V gene: TRBV12-5; CDR3 protein: CASGLDRLAGESEQFF; CDR3 DNA: TGTGCTAGTGGTTTGGACCGACTAGCGGGGGAAAGTGAGCAGTTCTTC
clone size: NA; D gene: NA; J gene: TRBJ1-6; V gene: TRBV6-1; CDR3 protein: CASSEVGVGNSPLHF; CDR3 DNA: TGTGCCAGCAGTGAGGTAGGAGTTGGGAATTCACCCCTCCACTTT
clone size: few; D gene: NA; J gene: TRBJ2-5; V gene: TRBV4-1; CDR3 protein: CASSRSGLQETQYF; CDR3 DNA: TGCGCCAGCAGCCGAAGCGGACTACAAGAGACCCAGTACTTC
clone size: NA; D gene: NA; J gene: TRBJ1-6; V gene: TRBV4-1; CDR3 protein: CASSQSRETVRSPLHF; CDR3 DNA: TGCGCCAGCAGCCAATCCCGAGAGACAGTCCGATCACCCCTCCACTTT
clone size: NA; D gene: TRBD1; J gene: TRBJ2-5; V gene: TRBV5-3; CDR3 protein: CARITDRVSDQETQYF; CDR3 DNA: TGTGCCAGAATCACAGACAGGGTTTCGGACCAAGAGACCCAGTACTTC
clone size: NA; D gene: TRBD1; J gene: TRBJ1-5; V gene: TRBV6-5; CDR3 protein: CASSPLTGGNQPQHF; CDR3 DNA: TGTGCCAGCAGTCCACTGACAGGGGGTAATCAGCCCCAGCATTTT
clone size: NA; D gene: TRBD1; J gene: TRBJ2-3; V gene: TRBV29-1; CDR3 protein: CSVGRTGGFTDTQYF; CDR3 DNA: TGCAGCGTTGGCCGGACAGGGGGGTTTACAGATACGCAGTATTTT
clone size: NA; D gene: TRBD1; J gene: TRBJ1-2; V gene: TRBV6-1; CDR3 protein: CASSALTGSGYTF; CDR3 DNA: TGTGCCAGCAGCGCCCTGACAGGGAGCGGCTACACCTTC
clone size: few; D gene: TRBD1; J gene: TRBJ2-2; V gene: TRBV27; CDR3 protein: CASSFGTGNTGELFF; CDR3 DNA: TGTGCCAGCAGTTTCGGGACAGGAAACACCGGGGAGCTGTTTTTT
clone size: NA; D gene: NA; J gene: TRBJ2-7; V gene: TRBV29-1; CDR3 protein: CSVAGSAYEQYF; CDR3 DNA: TGCAGCGTTGCTGGCAGCGCCTACGAGCAGTACTTC
clone size: NA; D gene: NA; J gene: TRBJ1-1; V gene: TRBV29-1; CDR3 protein: CSVEGKNMNTEAFF; CDR3 DNA: TGCAGCGTTGAAGGTAAGAACATGAACACTGAAGCTTTCTTT
clone size: few; D gene: TRBD2; J gene: TRBJ2-3; V gene: TRBV19; CDR3 protein: CASSIVGPGLAGRADTQYF; CDR3 DNA: TGTGCCAGTAGTATAGTCGGTCCAGGGCTAGCGGGGCGGGCAGATACGCAGTATTTT
clone size: NA; D gene: TRBD1; J gene: TRBJ1-5; V gene: TRBV7-2; CDR3 protein: CASSFTGENQPQHF; CDR3 DNA: TGTGCCAGCAGCTTTACAGGGGAAAATCAGCCCCAGCATTTT
clone size: NA; D gene: TRBD1; J gene: TRBJ2-2; V gene: TRBV11-2; CDR3 protein: CASSFQGASTGELFF; CDR3 DNA: TGTGCCAGCAGCTTCCAGGGGGCTTCAACCGGGGAGCTGTTTTTT
clone size: NA; D gene: NA; J gene: TRBJ2-7; V gene: TRBV11-1; CDR3 protein: CASSFQGSSSYEQYF; CDR3 DNA: TGTGCCAGCAGCTTCCAGGGCTCATCCTCCTACGAGCAGTACTTC
clone size: NA; D gene: TRBD1; J gene: TRBJ1-5; V gene: TRBV30; CDR3 protein: CAWSVQGIQPQHF; CDR3 DNA: TGTGCCTGGAGTGTACAGGGGATTCAGCCCCAGCATTTT
clone size: NA; D gene: TRBD2; J gene: TRBJ2-7; V gene: TRBV2; CDR3 protein: CASSAGTSGVPYEQYF; CDR3 DNA: TGTGCCAGCAGTGCTGGGACTAGCGGGGTGCCCTACGAGCAGTACTTC
clone size: NA; D gene: NA; J gene: TRBJ1-2; V gene: TRBV7-2; CDR3 protein: CASSTQQGPALNYGYTF; CDR3 DNA: TGTGCCAGCAGCACGCAACAGGGCCCTGCGCTTAACTATGGCTACACCTTC
clone size: few; D gene: NA; J gene: TRBJ2-3; V gene: TRBV6-1; CDR3 protein: CASRSGAPDTQYF; CDR3 DNA: TGTGCCAGCAGGTCAGGGGCCCCGGATACGCAGTATTTT
clone size: NA; D gene: NA; J gene: TRBJ2-3; V gene: TRBV9; CDR3 protein: CASSVGLRGGTDTQYF; CDR3 DNA: TGTGCCAGCAGCGTAGGTTTGCGGGGAGGCACAGATACGCAGTATTTT
clone size: NA; D gene: NA; J gene: TRBJ2-7; V gene: TRBV14; CDR3 protein: CASSQEAGLSYEQYF; CDR3 DNA: TGTGCCAGCAGCCAAGAGGCAGGGCTTTCCTACGAGCAGTACTTC
clone size: NA; D gene: NA; J gene: TRBJ1-4; V gene: TRBV28; CDR3 protein: CASRAGPAEKLFF; CDR3 DNA: TGTGCCAGCAGGGCTGGTCCCGCTGAAAAACTGTTTTTT
clone size: NA; D gene: NA; J gene: TRBJ2-7; V gene: TRBV6-6; CDR3 protein: CASSWADEQYF; CDR3 DNA: TGTGCCAGCAGTTGGGCCGACGAGCAGTACTTC
clone size: NA; D gene: TRBD1; J gene: TRBJ1-2; V gene: TRBV27; CDR3 protein: CASSLSAGGNYGYTF; CDR3 DNA: TGTGCCAGCAGTTTAAGTGCAGGGGGAAACTATGGCTACACCTTC
clone size: NA; D gene: NA; J gene: TRBJ1-1; V gene: TRBV7-9; CDR3 protein: CASSSQGITEAFF; CDR3 DNA: TGTGCCAGCAGCTCACAGGGTATCACTGAAGCTTTCTTT
clone size: NA; D gene: TRBD1; J gene: TRBJ1-2; V gene: TRBV15; CDR3 protein: CATSREIGTVTYGYTF; CDR3 DNA: TGTGCCACCAGCAGAGAAATCGGGACAGTCACCTATGGCTACACCTTC
clone size: NA; D gene: TRBD2; J gene: TRBJ2-3; V gene: TRBV5-1; CDR3 protein: CASSLDQREQGTDTQYF; CDR3 DNA: TGCGCCAGCAGCTTGGACCAGCGGGAGCAGGGTACAGATACGCAGTATTTT
clone size: NA; D gene: NA; J gene: TRBJ2-1; V gene: TRBV19; CDR3 protein: CATLRAGPNEQFF; CDR3 DNA: TGTGCCACCCTCAGGGCAGGGCCCAATGAGCAGTTCTTC
clone size: NA; D gene: NA; J gene: TRBJ2-2; V gene: TRBV2; CDR3 protein: CASSESSAMTGELFF; CDR3 DNA: TGTGCCAGCAGTGAATCGTCAGCGATGACCGGGGAGCTGTTTTTT
clone size: NA; D gene: TRBD2; J gene: TRBJ2-5; V gene: TRBV7-3; CDR3 protein: CASSLYGGSGRETQYF; CDR3 DNA: TGTGCCAGCAGCTTATATGGCGGTAGCGGGCGGGAGACCCAGTACTTC
clone size: NA; D gene: NA; J gene: TRBJ2-3; V gene: TRBV7-6; CDR3 protein: CASSRRTSTDTQYF; CDR3 DNA: TGTGCCAGCAGCCGACGGACAAGCACAGATACGCAGTATTTT
clone size: NA; D gene: NA; J gene: TRBJ1-3; V gene: TRBV28; CDR3 protein: CASRVAQASSGNTIYF; CDR3 DNA: TGTGCCAGCAGGGTGGCGCAGGCCTCCTCTGGAAACACCATATATTTT
clone size: once; D gene: TRBD2; J gene: TRBJ2-7; V gene: TRBV12-5; CDR3 protein: CASGLRLAWGEQYF; CDR3 DNA: TGTGCTAGTGGTTTACGACTAGCGTGGGGCGAGCAGTACTTC
clone size: NA; D gene: NA; J gene: TRBJ2-7; V gene: TRBV5-4; CDR3 protein: CASSLETGYEQYF; CDR3 DNA: TGTGCCAGCAGCTTGGAGACAGGTTACGAGCAGTACTTC
clone size: NA; D gene: TRBD1; J gene: TRBJ1-3; V gene: TRBV5-1; CDR3 protein: CASSLGQGNFGNTIYF; CDR3 DNA: TGCGCCAGCAGCTTGGGACAGGGGAATTTTGGAAACACCATATATTTT